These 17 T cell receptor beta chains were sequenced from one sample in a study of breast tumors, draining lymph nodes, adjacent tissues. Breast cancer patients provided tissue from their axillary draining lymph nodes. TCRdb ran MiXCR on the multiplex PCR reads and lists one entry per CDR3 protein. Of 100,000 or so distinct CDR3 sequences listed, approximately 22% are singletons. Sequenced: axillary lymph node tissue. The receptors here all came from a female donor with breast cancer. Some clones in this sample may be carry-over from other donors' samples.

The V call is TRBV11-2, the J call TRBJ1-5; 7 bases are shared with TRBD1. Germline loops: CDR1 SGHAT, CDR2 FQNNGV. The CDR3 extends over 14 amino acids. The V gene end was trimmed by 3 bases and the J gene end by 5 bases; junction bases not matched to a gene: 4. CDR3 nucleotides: TGTGCCAGCAGCTTTGGAGGGGGCTATCAGCCCCAGCATTTT. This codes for CASSFGGGYQPQHF.

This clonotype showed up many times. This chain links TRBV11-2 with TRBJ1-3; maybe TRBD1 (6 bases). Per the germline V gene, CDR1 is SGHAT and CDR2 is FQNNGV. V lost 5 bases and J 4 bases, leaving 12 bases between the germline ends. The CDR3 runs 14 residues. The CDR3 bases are TGTGCCAGCAGCGCCCCGGGGGCGGGAAACACCATATATTTT. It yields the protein CASSAPGAGNTIYF.

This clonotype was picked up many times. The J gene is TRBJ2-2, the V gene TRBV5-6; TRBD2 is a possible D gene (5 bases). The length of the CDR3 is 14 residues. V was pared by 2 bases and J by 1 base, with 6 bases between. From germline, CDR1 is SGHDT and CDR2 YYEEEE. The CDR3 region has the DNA TGTGCCAGCAGCTTCGGACTGAACACCGGGGAGCTGTTTTTT. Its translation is CASSFGLNTGELFF.

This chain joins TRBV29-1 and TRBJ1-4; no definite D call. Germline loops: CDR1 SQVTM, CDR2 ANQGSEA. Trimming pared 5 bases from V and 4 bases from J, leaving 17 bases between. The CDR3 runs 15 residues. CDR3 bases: TGCAGCGTTCGTGAGTCAATCGGAGGTAATGAAAAACTGTTTTTT. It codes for CSVRESIGGNEKLFF.

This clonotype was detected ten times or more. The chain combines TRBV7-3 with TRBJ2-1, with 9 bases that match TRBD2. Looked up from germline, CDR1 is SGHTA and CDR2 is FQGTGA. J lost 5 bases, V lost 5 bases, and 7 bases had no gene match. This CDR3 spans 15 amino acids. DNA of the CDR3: TGTGCCAGCAGCCCATGGGCTAGCGGGGACAATGAGCAGTTCTTC. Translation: CASSPWASGDNEQFF.

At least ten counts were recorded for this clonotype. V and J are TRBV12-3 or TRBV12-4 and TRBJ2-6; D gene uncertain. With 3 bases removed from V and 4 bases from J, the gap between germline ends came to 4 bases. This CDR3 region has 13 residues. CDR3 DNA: TGTGCCAGCAGTTTGCAAGGGGCCAACGTCCTGACTTTC. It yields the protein CASSLQGANVLTF.

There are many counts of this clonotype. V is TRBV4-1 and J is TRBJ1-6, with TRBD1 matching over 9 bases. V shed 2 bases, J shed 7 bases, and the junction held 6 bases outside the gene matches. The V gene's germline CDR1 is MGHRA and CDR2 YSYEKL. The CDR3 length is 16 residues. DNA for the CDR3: TGCGCCAGCAGCCAAAGGGACAGGGCCGAGAATTCACCCCTCCACTTT. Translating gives CASSQRDRAENSPLHF.

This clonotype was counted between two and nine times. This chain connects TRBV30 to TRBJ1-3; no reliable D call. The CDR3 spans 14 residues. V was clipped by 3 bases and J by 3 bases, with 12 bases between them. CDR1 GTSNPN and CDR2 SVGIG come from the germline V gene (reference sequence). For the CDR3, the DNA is TGTGCCTGGAGGTCCCCCGGGGTTGGAAACACCATATATTTT. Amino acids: CAWRSPGVGNTIYF.

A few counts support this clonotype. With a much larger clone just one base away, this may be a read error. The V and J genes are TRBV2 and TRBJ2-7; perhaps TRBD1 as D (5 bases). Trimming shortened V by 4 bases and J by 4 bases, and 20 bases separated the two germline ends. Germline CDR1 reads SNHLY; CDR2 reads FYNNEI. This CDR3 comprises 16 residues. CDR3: CASSGRGTAALYEQYF. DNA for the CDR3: TGTGCCAGCAGTGGAAGGGGCACTGCGGCACTGTACGAGCAGTACTTC. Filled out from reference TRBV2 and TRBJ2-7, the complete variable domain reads EPEVTQTPSHQVTQMGQEVILRCVPISNHLYFYWYRQILGQKVEFLVSFYNNEISEKSEIFDDQFSVERPDGSNFTLKIRSTKLEDSAMYFCASSGRGTAALYEQYFGPGTRLTVT.

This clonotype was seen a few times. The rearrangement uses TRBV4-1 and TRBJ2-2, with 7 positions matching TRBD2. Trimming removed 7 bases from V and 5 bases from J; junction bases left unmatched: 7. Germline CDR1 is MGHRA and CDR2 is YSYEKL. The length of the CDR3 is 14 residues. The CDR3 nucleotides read TGCGCCAGCAAGGAGCGGGGCGGAACCGGGGAGCTGTTTTTT. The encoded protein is CASKERGGTGELFF.

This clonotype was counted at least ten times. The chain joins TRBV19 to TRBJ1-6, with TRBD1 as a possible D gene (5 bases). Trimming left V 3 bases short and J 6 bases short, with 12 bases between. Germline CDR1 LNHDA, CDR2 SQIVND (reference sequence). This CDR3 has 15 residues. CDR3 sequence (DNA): TGTGCCAGTAGTATCCGGGGACCACTTAATTCACCCCTCCACTTT. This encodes CASSIRGPLNSPLHF. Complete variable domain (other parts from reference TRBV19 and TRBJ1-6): DGGITQSPKYLFRKEGQNVTLSCEQNLNHDAMYWYRQDPGQGLRLIYYSQIVNDFQKGDIAEGYSVSREKKESFPLTVTSAQKNPTAFYLCASSIRGPLNSPLHFGNGTRLTVT.

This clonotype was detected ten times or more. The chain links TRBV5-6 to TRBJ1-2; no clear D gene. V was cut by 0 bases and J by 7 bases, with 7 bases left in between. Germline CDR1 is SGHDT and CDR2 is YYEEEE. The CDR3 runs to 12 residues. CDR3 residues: CASSLDLSGYTF. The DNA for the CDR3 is TGTGCCAGCAGCTTGGATTTGAGTGGCTACACCTTC.

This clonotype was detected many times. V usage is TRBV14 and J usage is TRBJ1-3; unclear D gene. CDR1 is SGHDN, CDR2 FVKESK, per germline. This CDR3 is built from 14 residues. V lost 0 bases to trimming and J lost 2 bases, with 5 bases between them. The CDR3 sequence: CASSQERAGNTIYF. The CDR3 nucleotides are TGTGCCAGCAGCCAAGAAAGGGCTGGAAACACCATATATTTT.

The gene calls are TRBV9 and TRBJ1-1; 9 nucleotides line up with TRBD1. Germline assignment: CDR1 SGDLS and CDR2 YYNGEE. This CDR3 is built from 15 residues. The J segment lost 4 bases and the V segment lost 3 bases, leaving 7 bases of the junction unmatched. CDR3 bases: TGTGCCAGCAGCGCACGGACAGGGGTGGCCACTGAAGCTTTCTTT. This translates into CASSARTGVATEAFF.

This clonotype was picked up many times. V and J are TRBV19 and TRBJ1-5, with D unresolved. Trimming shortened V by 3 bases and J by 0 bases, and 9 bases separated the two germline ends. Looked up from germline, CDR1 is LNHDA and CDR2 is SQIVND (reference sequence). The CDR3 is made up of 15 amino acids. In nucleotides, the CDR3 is TGTGCCAGTAGTATCCCAGCTTATAGCAATCAGCCCCAGCATTTT. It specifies CASSIPAYSNQPQHF.

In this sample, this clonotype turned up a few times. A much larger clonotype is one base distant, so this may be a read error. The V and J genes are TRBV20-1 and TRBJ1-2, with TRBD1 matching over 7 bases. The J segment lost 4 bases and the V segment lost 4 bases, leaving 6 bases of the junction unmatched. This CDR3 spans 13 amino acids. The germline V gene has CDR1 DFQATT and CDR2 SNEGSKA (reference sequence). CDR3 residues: CSAKEGASYGYTF. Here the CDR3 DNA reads TGCAGTGCTAAAGAGGGGGCTAGCTATGGCTACACCTTC.

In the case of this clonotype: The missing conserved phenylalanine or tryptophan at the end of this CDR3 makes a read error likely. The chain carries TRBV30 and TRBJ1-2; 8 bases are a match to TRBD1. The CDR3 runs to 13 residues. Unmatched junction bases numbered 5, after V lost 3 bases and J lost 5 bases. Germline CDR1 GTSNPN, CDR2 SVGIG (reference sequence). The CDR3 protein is CAWSRDRPYGYTI. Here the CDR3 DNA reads TGTGCCTGGAGCCGGGACAGGCCGTATGGCTACACCATC.